The TCR beta chain described here comes from a study of T cell responses to AZD1222 COVID-19 vaccine (dated by TCRdb to the early 2020s). About the study as a whole: TCR sequencing was performed for roughly 240 trial participants, of whom about 200 were given two doses of AZD1222 and some 25 were given two doses of MenACWY control vaccine. Trial participants were enrolled into age subgroups of 18-55, 56-69 and 70-plus years, which contained approximately 150, 28 and 58 TCR-sequenced participants, respectively.

With regard to this clone: Its cognate antigen has yet to be identified. Base-call qualities are not available, and no considerably larger clone is one nucleotide away.

Overall study results and their limits: Conclusions about previously exposed vaccinees were limited because only six or seven AZD1222 recipients were SARS-CoV-2 seropositive at baseline. Because no samples from the day 14 peak response were available, repertoires could be characterized only after the peak T cell response. The 56-69-year group was small, and its depth increase did not reach significance, likely because of low power. After two AZD1222 doses, spike-specific TCR breadth and depth were significantly higher than at day 0 and than in MenACWY recipients. Epitopes outside the regions mutated in the B.1.351 and B.1.1.7 variants were reportedly recognized by nearly half of the unique spike-specific TCRs. The vaccine-associated CD4 TCRs covered the entire spike protein, and the dominant responses fell in regions 160-218 and 743-854. Participants were mostly white British and included more females than males, and it was suggested by the authors that clonal diversity may have been underestimated.

Counted from cysteine to phenylalanine, this CDR3 has 12 amino acids. Of the read, only the CDR3 DNA is kept; its 36 bases are in frame from base 1. V gives up 4 bases and J gives up 7 bases, and the segment between their germline ends measures 9 bases. CDR1 and CDR2, per the germline V gene, are SGHDT and YYEEEE. Sample time point, as interpreted from the label and publication: about 28 days (+/-7) after the second vaccine dose. AZD1222 recipients whose second dose came at about 4 weeks and those whose second dose came at about 12 weeks were combined into one group, since spike-specific TCR depth and breadth did not differ between the two schedules. Vaccinee samples were obtained from the UK trials COV001 and COV002, which included a single-blind randomized controlled phase 2/3 trial of AZD1222 (ChAdOx1 nCoV-19) in healthy adults. Trial participant PBMC samples were collected at day 0 and day 28 after the second dose for TCRbeta chain sequencing.

The CDR3 regions of human TCRbeta chains were analyzed by immunosequencing. As for the authors' bioinformatics: TCRs in the repertoires were matched against a reference library of SARS-CoV-2-specific TCRs that had been generated with the MIRA antigen-specificity platform. Breadth meant the fraction of unique TCRs that were SARS-CoV-2-associated, whereas depth meant the fraction of total T cells that were SARS-CoV-2-associated. Each spike-specific TCR was assigned to its reactive spike region and to a CD4 or CD8 class using the MIRA data. Log10-transformed breadth and depth values were compared by one-way ANOVA with Sidak's multiple comparisons tests. TCRdb obtained this table from immuneACCESS and retained in-frame rearrangements with V and J assigned. These tables miss some clones; where compared with another copy, unresolved V genes account for less than half of the shortfall, and the remainder is unexplained. V, J and clone size derive from that table, while D and trimming were established from the DNA sequence. In all, the sample holds about 26,000 clones, and approximately 85% of those were seen once. Roughly 2.5% of the sample belongs to the ten largest clones.

The chain uses TRBV5-6 and TRBJ2-1; a tentative D call is TRBD1 (6 bases match). This clonotype originated in an adult who received the AZD1222 COVID-19 vaccine. Sample: peripheral blood, taken 28 days after the second AZD1222 dose. The DNA reads as follows: TGTGCCAGCAGCGGTACAGGGAATGAGCAGTTCTTC. Its translation is CASSGTGNEQFF.